The rows below give T cell receptor beta chains drawn from one sample of a study of shared clonotypes between healthy human individuals. Data came from immunoSEQ multiplex PCR; TCRdb stores just in-frame clones and leaves some out. Of about 2.3 million clones detected, more than 85% appear once; the ten largest clones hold about 0.41%. Sequenced sample: naive CD4+ T cells from PBMCs. The source of these receptors is a man aged 18 to 30 in good health. Some clones in this sample may be carry-over from other donors' samples. Both conserved end residues are trimmed from each CDR3. Each record gives: J gene, D gene, CDR3 length, V gene, CDR3 protein. A D gene is named only where the DNA matches it firmly.

TRBJ1-3 - 13 TRBV28 ASIRDFISGNTIY
TRBJ2-1 TRBD1 14 TRBV10-3 AIRDRGRVGYNEQF
TRBJ2-1 TRBD2 15 TRBV11-3 ASSSTGLAGSYNEQF
TRBJ1-3 - 12 TRBV6-1 ASIGQISGNTIY
TRBJ1-3 TRBD1 16 TRBV11-1 ASSFSGQGHLPGNTIY
TRBJ1-2 - 11 TRBV5-4 ASSLRQDYGYT
TRBJ2-3 - 13 TRBV5-1 ASRSVGGDADTQY
TRBJ2-7 - 8 TRBV6-5 ASSFSGQY
TRBJ2-3 - 10 TRBV9 ASSVEEGTQY
TRBJ2-7 TRBD2 14 TRBV6-5 ASSYSSRGRGYEQY
TRBJ1-2 - 13 TRBV25-1 ASSEPTRKGGGYT
TRBJ1-3 - 11 TRBV28 ASSEYSGNTIY
TRBJ2-7 - 10 TRBV6-5 ASRTRDSKQY
TRBJ2-7 - 14 TRBV28 ASSSPIRTQTYEQY
TRBJ2-3 - 12 TRBV9 ASSWGTGTDTQY
TRBJ2-4 - 13 TRBV28 ASSSLGAKLNIQY
TRBJ2-1 TRBD2 13 TRBV5-4 ASSLTSGIYNEQF
TRBJ2-3 - 12 TRBV4-3 ASSYGTAEGTQY
TRBJ2-1 TRBD2 13 TRBV5-1 ASSLGTSGSDEQF
TRBJ2-7 - 9 TRBV2 ASSPAWEQY
TRBJ2-5 - 11 TRBV5-1 ASSPGVAETQY
TRBJ1-3 - 12 TRBV6-5 ASSAQGSGNTIY
TRBJ2-7 TRBD1 11 TRBV7-2 ASTIGTGFEQY
TRBJ2-5 TRBD2 11 TRBV28 ASRAGGQETQY
TRBJ1-1 - 12 TRBV18 ASSPLRGDTEAF
TRBJ2-5 - 10 TRBV2 ASDFGRETQY
TRBJ2-7 - 12 TRBV7-9 ASSLGTPIYEQY
TRBJ1-1 - 12 TRBV7-2 ASSLTNRNTEAF
TRBJ1-3 - 12 TRBV28 ASSYIYSGNTIY
TRBJ2-1 - 15 TRBV5-1 ASSLEGGLSSYNEQF
TRBJ2-1 - 12 TRBV5-4 ASSLVTWRNEQF
TRBJ2-7 TRBD2 14 TRBV4-1 ASSPLGLAGPYEQY
TRBJ2-5 - 10 TRBV15 ATSRDSETQY
TRBJ2-1 - 13 TRBV19 ASSERESNYNEQF
TRBJ1-3 TRBD1 12 TRBV9 ASSYRGWENTIY
TRBJ2-5 - 12 TRBV5-1 ASSFLGSGETQY
TRBJ1-4 - 13 TRBV14 ASSPLGGRSEKLF
TRBJ1-5 - 11 TRBV6-1 ASSEGPNQPQH
TRBJ1-1 - 9 TRBV7-9 ASSLEGAPF
TRBJ2-4 - 14 TRBV2 ASSEPLGSQGNIQY
TRBJ1-4 - 11 TRBV2 ASKWTVGEKLF
TRBJ2-2 - 10 TRBV7-2 ASRRGAGELF
TRBJ2-5 - 11 TRBV5-1 ASSFGVAETQY